Following are 29 T cell receptor beta chains from one sample sequenced in a study of shared clonotypes between healthy human individuals (dated by TCRdb to the early 2020s). Receptor libraries were prepared by the immunoSEQ multiplex PCR assay. Not all clones reach the TCRdb copy of this immuneACCESS table, which keeps in-frame sequences only. Checked studies attribute under half of the gap to unresolved V genes and leave the rest unexplained. The sample table lists 2,100,000 or so clones, around 95% of them with a count of one. In total, the top ten clones hold about 0.13% of the sample. The sequencing sample was made of naive CD4+ T cells sorted from blood. Reading the label with the study, this specimen's cell subset or site is: CD45RA+ positively selected. The receptors stem from a man aged 18 to 29 in good health.

This clone was recorded only once. The V gene is TRBV27, the J gene TRBJ2-1; TRBD1 matches 7 bases. Germline V gene lookup returns CDR1 MNHEY and CDR2 SMNVEV (reference sequence). The junction had 8 bases not matched to a gene; V was cut back by 6 bases and J by 6 bases. The length of the CDR3 is 14 residues. The chain's CDR3 is CASRMGQTANEQFF. CDR3 DNA: TGTGCCAGCAGGATGGGACAGACGGCCAATGAGCAGTTCTTC.

The rearrangement joins TRBV10-2 to TRBJ2-6; D perhaps matches TRBD1 (6 bases). V lost 7 bases and J 1 base, leaving 20 bases between the germline ends. Germline values: CDR1 WSHSY, CDR2 SAAADI. This CDR3 is built from 18 residues. The CDR3 DNA is TGCGCCAGCAAGGGGGATGCTCTTTCGGGTTCTGGGGCCAACGTCCTGACTTTC. Amino acid sequence: CASKGDALSGSGANVLTF.

The rearrangement links TRBV7-2 to TRBJ2-3; 9 positions match TRBD2. V dropped 2 bases and J dropped 7; count of bases not matched to a gene: 16. The CDR3 is 18 residues long. Looked up from germline, CDR1 is SGHTA and CDR2 is FQGNSA. CDR3 sequence reads: CASSLIRARAGGRNTQYF. CDR3 bases: TGTGCCAGCAGCTTAATCCGAGCGAGGGCGGGAGGGCGGAATACGCAGTATTTT.

The chain carries TRBV7-2 and TRBJ1-3; possible D gene TRBD1, 5 bases. The CDR3 length is 14 residues. V was shortened by 5 bases and J by 3 bases, with 11 bases between the two germline ends. Germline V CDR1 and CDR2: SGHTA, FQGNSA. CDR3 in amino acids: CASSRGLLGNTIYF. CDR3 coding DNA: TGTGCCAGCAGCCGGGGACTTCTTGGAAACACCATATATTTT.

V usage is TRBV5-6 and J usage is TRBJ1-6; 8 bases are a match to TRBD1. The junction had 11 bases not matched to a gene; V was cut back by 6 bases and J by 6 bases. Germline assignment: CDR1 SGHDT and CDR2 YYEEEE. CDR3 size: 16 residues. This CDR3 reads CASNNFGTGSNSPLHF. CDR3 DNA: TGTGCCAGCAACAATTTTGGGACAGGCAGTAATTCACCCCTCCACTTT.

The V and J genes are TRBV6-1 and TRBJ2-7, with TRBD2 identical over 14 bases. Germline lookup yields CDR1 MNHNS and CDR2 SASEGT. The CDR3 has 14 amino acids. V lost 11 bases, J lost 3 bases, and 6 bases stayed unmatched. The DNA of the CDR3 is TGTGCCGGGTCGGGACTAGCGGGGGTCTACGAGCAGTACTTC. It translates to CAGSGLAGVYEQYF.

CDR3 coding DNA: TGTGCCACGACTAGCGGGAGTGTATACGAGCAGTACTTC. It is translated as CATTSGSVYEQYF. The chain is built from TRBV25-1 and TRBJ2-7; 12 bases are a match to TRBD2. Losses at the gene ends were 10 bases for V and 4 bases for J; bases not matched to a gene: 5. The CDR3 is 13 residues long. Germline lookup yields CDR1 MGHDK and CDR2 SYGVNS.

For this clone: Distinct nucleotide sequences in the sample also encode this CDR3. The chain joins TRBV19 to TRBJ1-6, with 7 bases aligning to TRBD1. Per the germline V gene, CDR1 is LNHDA and CDR2 is SQIVND (reference sequence). The CDR3 has 14 amino acids. J lost 6 bases, V lost 6 bases, and 5 bases had no gene match. The CDR3 coding sequence is TGTGCCAGTAGCCCCGGACAGGTTAATTCACCCCTCCACTTT. Translation: CASSPGQVNSPLHF.

The chain employs TRBV6-1 and TRBJ1-4; 7 bases match TRBD1. V trimming: 7 bases; J trimming: 8 bases; junction bases outside the gene matches: 10. Per germline, CDR1 MNHNS and CDR2 SASEGT. This CDR3 region has 14 residues. In DNA form, the CDR3 reads TGTGCCAGCATCCTCGACAGGGCTGAAGAAAAACTGTTTTTT. This gives the protein CASILDRAEEKLFF.

J is TRBJ2-1 and V is TRBV27; TRBD2 matches at 12 bases. Losses at the gene ends were 4 bases for V and 2 bases for J; bases not matched to a gene: 6. The germline gives CDR1 MNHEY, CDR2 SMNVEV (reference sequence). This CDR3 is built from 17 residues. The DNA of the CDR3 is TGTGCCAGCAGTTCTTTGACTAGCGGGGGACCCTACAATGAGCAGTTCTTC. As protein: CASSSLTSGGPYNEQFF.

The gene calls are TRBV30 and TRBJ2-6; TRBD1 or TRBD2 may be the D gene (5 bases each). V dropped 3 bases and J dropped 0 bases, with 9 bases sitting between them. The germline V gene encodes CDR1 GTSNPN and CDR2 SVGIG (reference sequence). The CDR3 sequence is 15 residues long. Here the CDR3 DNA reads TGTGCCTGGAGGAGGGGCCCCTCTGGGGCCAACGTCCTGACTTTC. The encoded protein is CAWRRGPSGANVLTF.

The chain carries TRBV4-1 and TRBJ2-5, with TRBD2 matching 11 bases. CDR3 length: 19 residues. Germline V CDR1 and CDR2: MGHRA, YSYEKL. V trimming: 1 base; J trimming: 5 bases; junction bases outside the gene matches: 15. The CDR3 protein is CASSQGVGLAGGSRETQYF. The CDR3, as DNA: TGCGCCAGCAGCCAAGGGGTCGGGCTAGCGGGGGGCTCGAGGGAGACCCAGTACTTC.

In DNA, the CDR3 is TGTGCCAGTAGTAACTTCGGGCTAGCCCCACAAGAGACCCAGTACTTC. It is translated as CASSNFGLAPQETQYF. The rearrangement uses TRBV19 and TRBJ2-5; possibly TRBD2 for D (5 bases). This CDR3 is 16 amino acids long. Germline V CDR1 and CDR2: LNHDA, SQIVND (reference sequence). The V end was cut by 4 bases, the J end by 2 bases, with 17 bases between.

The chain links TRBV30 to TRBJ1-6; 7 bases align to TRBD1. The germline gives CDR1 GTSNPN, CDR2 SVGIG (reference sequence). J gave up 8 bases and V 3 bases, and 10 bases lay outside the gene matches. The CDR3 is made up of 15 amino acids. The CDR3 reads CAWRHTGTVHSPLHF. Here the CDR3 DNA reads TGTGCCTGGAGACATACCGGGACAGTTCATTCACCCCTCCACTTT.

This clone was found once. This sequence joins TRBV6-1 and TRBJ2-5; D is undetermined. CDR3 length equals 10 residues. Deletions cut 8 bases from V and 6 bases from J, with 7 bases between. Looked up from germline, CDR1 is MNHNS and CDR2 is SASEGT. CDR3 region: CASSGQTQYF. The CDR3 DNA reads as TGTGCCAGCTCAGGCCAGACCCAGTACTTC.

V usage is TRBV30 and J usage is TRBJ1-6, with D maybe TRBD1 (6 bases). The CDR3 has 12 residues. The germline V gene has CDR1 GTSNPN and CDR2 SVGIG (reference sequence). The ends were cut back, 5 bases at V and 10 bases at J, with 12 bases in the middle. CDR3 residues: CAWGGHLSPLHF. Written as DNA, the CDR3 is TGTGCCTGGGGGGGACACCTATCACCCCTCCACTTT.

A single count supports this clone. V usage is TRBV30 and J usage is TRBJ1-4; D not resolved. Germline lookup yields CDR1 GTSNPN and CDR2 SVGIG (reference sequence). This CDR3 is built from 12 residues. Between the trimmed V and J ends, which lost 3 bases and 7 bases, there was a span of 9 bases. The CDR3 here is CAWRQKGEKLFF. Written as DNA, the CDR3 is TGTGCCTGGAGGCAGAAGGGTGAAAAACTGTTTTTT. The full variable domain, in which reference TRBV30 and TRBJ1-4 provide the parts outside the CDR3, is SQTIHQWPATLVQPVGSPLSLECTVEGTSNPNLYWYRQAAGRGLQLLFYSVGIGQISSEVPQNLSASRPQDRQFILSSKKLLLSDSGFYLCAWRQKGEKLFFGSGTQLSVL.

This chain connects TRBV10-3 to TRBJ1-1; 7 nucleotides match TRBD1. The CDR3 runs 14 residues. Germline lookup yields CDR1 ENHRY and CDR2 SYGVKD. Trimming took 4 bases from V and 0 from J; bases not matched to a gene: 2. For the CDR3, the DNA is TGTGCCATCAGTGGGACAGGCATGAACACTGAAGCTTTCTTT. Amino acid sequence: CAISGTGMNTEAFF.

The rearrangement links TRBV6-1 to TRBJ2-6; the D is unclear. The CDR3 runs 13 residues. V dropped 7 bases and J dropped 2 bases, with 6 bases sitting between them. Germline V gene lookup returns CDR1 MNHNS and CDR2 SASEGT. The chain's CDR3 is CASILAGANVLTF. DNA for the CDR3: TGTGCCAGCATCCTGGCTGGGGCCAACGTCCTGACTTTC.

The rearrangement uses TRBV29-1 and TRBJ2-3; D may match TRBD1 or TRBD2 (5 bases each). The CDR3 spans 15 residues. Trimming stripped 4 bases from V and 7 bases from J, with 21 bases between. Germline values: CDR1 SQVTM, CDR2 ANQGSEA. For the CDR3, the DNA is TGCAGCGTTGGACCCCGGGACCCCCCGCGGAATACGCAGTATTTT. This translates into CSVGPRDPPRNTQYF.

The chain joins TRBV7-9 to TRBJ1-6, with D perhaps matching TRBD1 (5 bases). Germline V gene lookup returns CDR1 SEHNR and CDR2 FQNEAQ (reference sequence). V shed 1 base and J shed 4 bases, with 5 bases lying between them. This CDR3 region has 14 residues. The CDR3 spells CASSLEGYNSPLHF. The CDR3 DNA reads TGTGCCAGCAGCTTAGAGGGGTATAATTCACCCCTCCACTTT.

The chain combines TRBV30 with TRBJ2-6; the D is unclear. The ends were cut back, 2 bases at V and 0 bases at J, with 11 bases in the middle. Germline loops: CDR1 GTSNPN, CDR2 SVGIG (reference sequence). The CDR3 totals 16 residues. CDR3 loop: CAWSKWVSSGANVLTF. The CDR3 nucleotides are TGTGCCTGGAGTAAGTGGGTTTCCTCTGGGGCCAACGTCCTGACTTTC.

V usage is TRBV5-4 and J usage is TRBJ2-1; D is possibly TRBD2 (5 bases). V was shortened by 3 bases and J by 7 bases, with 14 bases between the two germline ends. The CDR3 is made up of 14 amino acids. Germline CDR1 and CDR2: SGHNT and YYREEE (reference sequence). Written as DNA, the CDR3 is TGTGCCAGCAGCTCTGGAGGTTCGTGGAATGAGCAGTTCTTC. It specifies CASSSGGSWNEQFF. The full variable domain, its missing parts supplied by reference TRBV5-4 and TRBJ2-1, is ETGVTQSPTHLIKTRGQQVTLRCSSQSGHNTVSWYQQALGQGPQFIFQYYREEENGRGNFPPRFSGLQFPNYSSELNVNALELDDSALYLCASSSGGSWNEQFFGPGTRLTVL.

This sequence joins TRBV10-1 and TRBJ2-3; D is uncertain. Germline loops: CDR1 WNHNN, CDR2 SYGVQD (reference sequence). The CDR3 extends over 12 amino acids. V lost 10 bases and J lost 3, with 11 bases in between. CDR3 region: CATQGSTDTQYF. The CDR3 coding sequence is TGCGCCACCCAAGGGTCGACAGATACGCAGTATTTT.

In nucleotides, the CDR3 is TGCGCCAGCAGCGCCCCTAGCGGGAGTTACAATGAGCAGTTCTTC. This gives the protein CASSAPSGSYNEQFF. This chain connects TRBV5-1 to TRBJ2-1; 10 bases are a match to TRBD2. Trimming took 4 bases from V and 4 from J; bases not matched to a gene: 5. The CDR3 runs to 15 residues. Germline V gene data show CDR1 as SGHRS and CDR2 as YFSETQ.

The rearrangement uses TRBV7-2 and TRBJ1-5; D not resolved. Trimming pared 4 bases from V and 11 bases from J, leaving 12 bases between. CDR3 size: 12 residues. Per the germline V gene, CDR1 is SGHTA and CDR2 is FQGNSA. CDR3 in amino acids: CASSSPGLSQHF. CDR3 nucleotide sequence: TGTGCCAGCAGCTCCCCCGGCTTGTCCCAGCATTTT.

V is TRBV5-1 and J is TRBJ2-7; a possible D gene is TRBD2 (7 bases). The CDR3 is 15 residues long. V dropped 4 bases and J dropped 5 bases, with 19 bases sitting between them. The germline gives CDR1 SGHRS, CDR2 YFSETQ. This CDR3 is CASSPATGGGNEQYF. CDR3 nucleotides: TGCGCCAGCAGCCCGGCCACGGGGGGCGGGAACGAGCAGTACTTC.

This chain joins TRBV10-3 and TRBJ2-7; TRBD2 aligns across 7 bases. With 2 bases clipped from V and 8 bases from J, the junction kept 21 bases outside the gene matches. Germline V CDR1 and CDR2: ENHRY, SYGVKD. The CDR3 extends over 18 amino acids. The CDR3 is CAISELILASGHLGQQYF. CDR3 nucleotides: TGTGCCATCAGTGAGCTTATTTTGGCTAGCGGCCACCTGGGGCAGCAGTACTTC.

The CDR3 DNA reads as TGTGCCAGCAGCGCCAGGGGGATCTATCAGCCCCAGCATTTT. Translated: CASSARGIYQPQHF. This chain links TRBV9 with TRBJ1-5; 7 nucleotides align to TRBD1. V was clipped by 3 bases and J by 5 bases; unmatched bases: 5. Germline values: CDR1 SGDLS, CDR2 YYNGEE. The CDR3 consists of 14 residues.